These 32 T cell receptor beta chains share one sample of origin, sequenced in a study of T cell changes during pregnancy in multiple sclerosis. Sequenced by immunoSEQ multiplex PCR; TCRdb stores in-frame clones only, minus some. The sample comprises 25,000 to 30,000 clones, around nine tenths of which are singletons, and roughly 0.6% rests with the top ten. Sequencing was performed on CD4+ T cells from peripheral blood mononuclear cells, taken in the first trimester of pregnancy. The receptors were sampled from a female donor in good health, enrolled as a control in a pregnancy study.

The J gene is TRBJ2-7, the V gene TRBV9; D is possibly TRBD2 (6 bases). Germline V gene data show CDR1 as SGDLS and CDR2 as YYNGEE. V lost 4 bases and J lost 0, with 14 bases in between. The CDR3 has 15 residues. The CDR3 sequence: CASSSSGESSYEQYF. Written as DNA, the CDR3 is TGTGCCAGCAGCTCCTCGGGAGAGAGCTCCTACGAGCAGTACTTC.

The gene calls are TRBV19 and TRBJ1-1, with D maybe TRBD1 (5 bases). This CDR3 is 13 amino acids long. Trimming removed 3 bases at V and 4 bases at J, with 9 bases between. Looked up from germline, CDR1 is LNHDA and CDR2 is SQIVND (reference sequence). The CDR3 loop is CASSMGLGTEAFF. The CDR3 DNA reads TGTGCCAGTAGTATGGGGCTGGGCACTGAAGCTTTCTTT.

This sequence joins TRBV4-2 and TRBJ2-3, with 11 bases aligning to TRBD2. The ends lost 4 bases at V and 2 bases at J; junction bases unmatched: 8. The CDR3 sequence is 17 residues long. Germline V gives CDR1 LGHNA, CDR2 YNFKEQ. In DNA, the CDR3 is TGTGCCAGCAGCCCAGGGGGACTAGCGGAAATCACAGATACGCAGTATTTT. Translation gives CASSPGGLAEITDTQYF.

The chain uses TRBV6-6 and TRBJ1-1; D is uncertain. V lost 2 bases to trimming and J lost 3 bases, with 10 bases between them. This CDR3 comprises 14 residues. CDR1 is MNHNY, CDR2 SVGAGI, per germline (reference sequence). The CDR3 loop reads CASSYTPRDTEAFF. Written as DNA, the CDR3 is TGTGCCAGCAGTTACACCCCACGGGACACTGAAGCTTTCTTT.

The chain uses TRBV7-7 and TRBJ2-5; TRBD1 matches at 7 bases. Germline lookup yields CDR1 SSHAT and CDR2 FNYEAQ (reference sequence). The CDR3 has 14 amino acids. Trimming at V came to 4 bases and at J to 1 base, leaving 3 bases not matched to a gene. The CDR3 DNA reads TGTGCCAGCAGCTCCGACAGGGCCCAAGAGACCCAGTACTTC. Translated: CASSSDRAQETQYF.

The chain is built from TRBV5-1 and TRBJ2-7; TRBD2 might be the D (7 bases). This CDR3 region has 15 residues. With 0 bases removed from V and 2 bases from J, the gap between germline ends came to 12 bases. Per germline, CDR1 SGHRS and CDR2 YFSETQ. The CDR3 nucleotides are TGCGCCAGCAGCTTGGCAGGGGAGGGAACCTACGAGCAGTACTTC. Translated, it gives CASSLAGEGTYEQYF.

The chain has TRBV20-1 and TRBJ2-5; D is undetermined. Judging by the DNA end, TRBJ2-7 fits better; the J call may be wrong. From germline, CDR1 is DFQATT and CDR2 SNEGSKA (reference sequence). CDR3 length: 10 residues. DNA for the CDR3: TGCAGTGCTACGTCCTACGAGCAGTACTTC. Its translation: CSATSYEQYF.

The chain has TRBV6-1 and TRBJ2-7; tentative D call: TRBD2 (6 bases). CDR1 and CDR2 from the germline V gene are MNHNS and SASEGT. The CDR3 spans 14 residues. Trimming removed 6 bases from V and 3 bases from J, with 15 bases in between. The CDR3 region has the DNA TGTGCCAGCAGATCTAGCGTTAATGTCTACGAGCAGTACTTC. Its translation: CASRSSVNVYEQYF.

The chain combines TRBV6-5 with TRBJ1-1, with D hard to call. The CDR3 contains 11 residues. Germline V lookup: CDR1 MNHEY, CDR2 SVGAGI. Trimming took 2 bases from V and 7 from J, leaving 5 bases between them. CDR3: CASSYRSEAFF. CDR3 sequence (DNA): TGTGCCAGCAGTTACCGTAGTGAAGCTTTCTTT.

This clone appeared once. The chain couples TRBV15 to TRBJ2-7, with TRBD2 as a possible D gene (7 bases). Trimming pared 3 bases from V and 0 bases from J, leaving 15 bases between. CDR3 length equals 16 residues. Germline V gives CDR1 LNHNV, CDR2 YYDKDF (reference sequence). CDR3 protein: CATSSTRGARSYEQYF. In DNA form, the CDR3 reads TGTGCCACCAGCAGCACCCGGGGGGCTCGCTCCTACGAGCAGTACTTC.

This chain joins TRBV7-8 and TRBJ1-5; D gene uncertain. The CDR3 contains 15 residues. Germline V CDR1 and CDR2: SGHVS, FQNEAQ. Deletions cut 2 bases from V and 3 bases from J, with 11 bases between. The CDR3 protein is CASSLLGLVNQPQHF. In DNA form, the CDR3 reads TGTGCCAGCAGCTTACTGGGCTTAGTCAATCAGCCCCAGCATTTT. Full variable domain (remainder filled in from reference TRBV7-8 and TRBJ1-5): GAGVSQSPRYKVAKRGQDVALRCDPISGHVSLFWYQQALGQGPEFLTYFQNEAQLDKSGLPSDRFFAERPEGSVSTLKIQRTQQEDSAVYLCASSLLGLVNQPQHFGDGTRLSIL.

V gene TRBV6-5 combines with J gene TRBJ1-6, with unresolved D. Germline CDR1 is MNHEY and CDR2 is SVGAGI. Trimming cost V 5 bases and J 3 bases, with 11 bases left between them. The length of the CDR3 is 15 residues. CDR3 in DNA: TGTGCCAGCAGTAGAACAGTTGGCTATAATTCACCCCTCCACTTT. It is translated as CASSRTVGYNSPLHF.

The J gene is TRBJ1-5, the V gene TRBV5-5, with no clear D. CDR1 is SGHKS, CDR2 YYEKEE, per germline (reference sequence). The CDR3 spans 13 residues. V lost 0 bases to trimming and J lost 5 bases, with 6 bases between them. This CDR3 is CASSLEQHQPQHF. The CDR3, as DNA: TGTGCCAGCAGCTTGGAACAGCATCAGCCCCAGCATTTT.

The chain is built from TRBV5-1 and TRBJ1-6, with D hard to call. This CDR3 is built from 14 residues. Trimming shortened V by 0 bases and J by 5 bases, and 6 bases separated the two germline ends. CDR1 SGHRS and CDR2 YFSETQ come from the germline V gene. CDR3 nucleotide sequence: TGCGCCAGCAGCTTGGGGCAGAATAATTCACCCCTCCACTTT. Translated: CASSLGQNNSPLHF.

The chain links TRBV30 to TRBJ1-4, with D unclear. The CDR3 spans 12 residues. V was cut by 4 bases and J by 10 bases, with 13 bases left in between. Germline V gene lookup returns CDR1 GTSNPN and CDR2 SVGIG (reference sequence). CDR3 loop: CAWKNLRGKLFF. The CDR3 bases are TGTGCCTGGAAAAACCTTCGGGGAAAACTGTTTTTT.

This chain joins TRBV5-6 and TRBJ2-5; tentative D call: TRBD1 (6 bases). This CDR3 is built from 15 residues. Trimming shortened V by 4 bases and J by 4 bases, and 17 bases separated the two germline ends. The germline CDR1 and CDR2 sequences are SGHDT and YYEEEE. CDR3 sequence reads: CASSPETGTGETQYF. Written as DNA, the CDR3 is TGTGCCAGCAGCCCCGAGACAGGCACAGGAGAGACCCAGTACTTC.

The V and J genes are TRBV11-2 and TRBJ2-3; TRBD2 matches 7 bases. This CDR3 is 16 amino acids long. The germline gives CDR1 SGHAT, CDR2 FQNNGV. The trim removed 0 bases at V and 7 bases at J, leaving 10 bases unmatched. DNA of the CDR3: TGTGCCAGCAGCTTAGACGGAACGTCTAGCGGCCATACGCAGTATTTT. It specifies CASSLDGTSSGHTQYF.

The sample holds one count of this clone. Other nucleotide sequences from this sample produce the same CDR3. The rearrangement joins TRBV6-1 to TRBJ1-1; 10 positions match TRBD1. The CDR3 runs 14 residues. The germline V gene encodes CDR1 MNHNS and CDR2 SASEGT. Trimming removed 7 bases from V and 5 bases from J; junction bases left unmatched: 7. The CDR3 loop reads CASIPTGGWTEAFF. In DNA form, the CDR3 reads TGTGCCAGCATCCCGACAGGGGGCTGGACTGAAGCTTTCTTT.

This clone was recorded a few times. V is TRBV5-1 and J is TRBJ2-6; D may be TRBD1 (5 bases). The CDR3 extends over 18 amino acids. V was shortened by 0 bases and J by 0 bases, with 13 bases between the two germline ends. CDR1 is SGHRS and CDR2 is YFSETQ in the germline V gene. CDR3 residues: CASSLEGYRSSGANVLTF. CDR3 sequence (DNA): TGCGCCAGCAGCTTGGAAGGTTACAGGAGCTCTGGGGCCAACGTCCTGACTTTC.

The chain links TRBV27 to TRBJ2-3, with a tentative D call TRBD1 (6 bases). This CDR3 has 15 amino acids. CDR1 MNHEY and CDR2 SMNVEV come from the germline V gene (reference sequence). V lost 7 bases and J lost 3, with 17 bases in between. CDR3: CASIRRTGQTDTQYF. Written as DNA, the CDR3 is TGTGCCAGCATCCGGCGAACAGGGCAAACAGATACGCAGTATTTT.

This sequence joins TRBV6-5 and TRBJ1-1; perhaps TRBD1 as D (5 bases). V was trimmed by 0 bases and J by 4 bases, leaving 12 bases between them. The CDR3 runs 15 residues. Germline lookup yields CDR1 MNHEY and CDR2 SVGAGI. CDR3: CASSYSGGGGTEAFF. CDR3 DNA sequence: TGTGCCAGCAGTTACTCCGGGGGTGGGGGCACTGAAGCTTTCTTT.

This chain links TRBV7-9 with TRBJ2-7; D is perhaps TRBD2 (5 bases). V was pared by 5 bases and J by 2 bases, with 16 bases between. Germline values: CDR1 SEHNR, CDR2 FQNEAQ (reference sequence). The CDR3 is 15 residues long. The CDR3 nucleotides are TGTGCCAGCAGCCCGGACTTAATTCGCCCCTACGAGCAGTACTTC. This gives the protein CASSPDLIRPYEQYF.

V usage is TRBV19 and J usage is TRBJ1-2; no firm D call. V lost 6 bases, J lost 1 base, and 9 bases lay in between. Germline-derived CDR1 and CDR2 are LNHDA and SQIVND (reference sequence). CDR3 length: 13 amino acids. CDR3 in amino acids: CASSSQNNYGYTF. CDR3 in DNA: TGTGCCAGTAGCTCACAAAATAACTATGGCTACACCTTC.

The rearrangement uses TRBV2 and TRBJ1-5; 7 nucleotides match TRBD1. Germline assignment: CDR1 SNHLY and CDR2 FYNNEI. Trimming took 6 bases from V and 6 from J; bases not matched to a gene: 14. This CDR3 region has 16 residues. For the CDR3, the DNA is TGTGCCAGCAGGGCGGGGTACAGGGGAGTAGGTCAGCCCCAGCATTTT. This translates into CASRAGYRGVGQPQHF.

The chain employs TRBV5-6 and TRBJ2-1, with 9 positions matching TRBD2. The CDR3 covers 16 residues. CDR1 is SGHDT and CDR2 is YYEEEE in the germline V gene. V gave up 4 bases and J gave up 10 bases; unmatched junction bases: 15. The CDR3 nucleotides are TGTGCCAGCAGCCCTATGCCGGGACTAGCTTCTTTAGAGCAGTTCTTC. This translates into CASSPMPGLASLEQFF.

The CDR3 is CASSQPGQSYEQYF. In DNA form, the CDR3 reads TGTGCCAGCAGCCAGCCGGGACAGAGCTACGAGCAGTACTTC. This chain links TRBV6-5 with TRBJ2-7; 7 nucleotides line up with TRBD1. The germline CDR1 and CDR2 sequences are MNHEY and SVGAGI. The CDR3 covers 14 residues. The V gene end was trimmed by 6 bases and the J gene end by 3 bases; junction bases not matched to a gene: 8.

J is TRBJ1-1 and V is TRBV2, with TRBD1 matching 7 bases. V was pared by 6 bases and J by 4 bases, with 8 bases of the junction left unmatched. This CDR3 spans 14 amino acids. Per germline, CDR1 SNHLY and CDR2 FYNNEI. The CDR3 is CASSGVGGATEAFF. DNA for the CDR3: TGTGCCAGCAGCGGAGTAGGGGGCGCCACTGAAGCTTTCTTT.

This clone was seen only once. This chain uses TRBV10-3 with TRBJ2-3; the match to TRBD2 covers 7 bases. Germline V gives CDR1 ENHRY, CDR2 SYGVKD. The V and J ends lost 6 bases and 7 bases, in that order; junction bases with no gene match: 10. The CDR3 contains 14 residues. The DNA for the CDR3 is TGTGCCATCAGGGGGGGTAGCGGGTCTCATACGCAGTATTTT. This encodes CAIRGGSGSHTQYF.

This clone has a handful of counts. The chain joins TRBV4-2 to TRBJ1-4; TRBD1 matches 9 bases. V was clipped by 1 base and J by 5 bases; unmatched bases: 14. Germline CDR1 is LGHNA and CDR2 is YNFKEQ. This CDR3 has 19 amino acids. CDR3 amino acids: CASSQASLGRGTGNEKLFF. CDR3 nucleotides: TGTGCCAGCAGCCAAGCATCGTTGGGTCGGGGGACAGGGAATGAAAAACTGTTTTTT.

The CDR3 loop reads CASFLQQGDTEAFF. The DNA for the CDR3 is TGTGCCAGCTTTCTTCAGCAGGGTGACACTGAAGCTTTCTTT. The rearrangement uses TRBV18 and TRBJ1-1; D possibly corresponds to TRBD1 (5 bases). The CDR3 has 14 amino acids. Germline V lookup: CDR1 KGHSH, CDR2 LQKENI. V shed 7 bases and J shed 3 bases, with 15 bases lying between them.

The chain links TRBV29-1 to TRBJ2-5, with 8 nucleotides matching TRBD2. V lost 8 bases to trimming and J lost 4 bases; unmatched junction nucleotides: 6. Germline loops: CDR1 SQVTM, CDR2 ANQGSEA. CDR3 length equals 12 residues. The CDR3 bases are TGCAGCTATCGGGAGGGTGGAGAGACCCAGTACTTC. This translates into CSYREGGETQYF. Using reference TRBV29-1 and TRBJ2-5 for the parts outside the CDR3, the full variable domain is SAVISQKPSRDICQRGTSLTIQCQVDSQVTMMFWYRQQPGQSLTLIATANQGSEATYESGFVIDKFPISRPNLTFSTLTVSNMSPEDSSIYLCSYREGGETQYFGPGTRLLVL.

This clone was seen only once. Here the CDR3 DNA reads TGCGCCAGCAGCTTACAGGGTGATTTGCGCAATGAGCAGTTCTTC. This encodes CASSLQGDLRNEQFF. The chain links TRBV5-1 to TRBJ2-1; possible D gene TRBD1, 6 bases. CDR3 size: 15 residues. Per germline, CDR1 SGHRS and CDR2 YFSETQ. Trimming took 2 bases from V and 6 from J, leaving 15 bases between them.